This TCR beta chain was retrieved from a study of T cells in localized non-small cell lung cancer. Some clones are missing from TCRdb's copy, which holds only in-frame ones; the method was immunoSEQ multiplex PCR. The table has 75,000 to 80,000 clones, 80% seen once. CDR1 SGHTA and CDR2 FQGNSA come from the germline V gene. With 5 bases removed from V and 6 bases from J, the gap between germline ends came to 7 bases. This CDR3 has 11 amino acids. The clonotype comes from a female donor at least 60 years old with stage I lung adenocarcinoma. The specimen was peripheral blood, collected before any cancer treatment. V gene TRBV7-2 combines with J gene TRBJ2-5; D ambiguous. Here the CDR3 DNA reads TGTGCCAGCAGCCCCGGAAAGACCCAGTACTTC. This sequence encodes CASSPGKTQYF.